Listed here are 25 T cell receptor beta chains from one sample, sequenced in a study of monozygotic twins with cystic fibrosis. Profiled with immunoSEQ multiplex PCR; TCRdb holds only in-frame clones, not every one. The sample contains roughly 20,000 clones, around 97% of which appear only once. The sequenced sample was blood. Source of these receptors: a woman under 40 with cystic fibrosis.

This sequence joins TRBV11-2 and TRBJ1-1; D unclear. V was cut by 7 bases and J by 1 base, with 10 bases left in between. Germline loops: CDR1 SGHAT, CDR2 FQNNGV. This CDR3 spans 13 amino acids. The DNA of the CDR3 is TGTGCCAGCACCCCGACAAGGAACACTGAAGCTTTCTTT. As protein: CASTPTRNTEAFF.

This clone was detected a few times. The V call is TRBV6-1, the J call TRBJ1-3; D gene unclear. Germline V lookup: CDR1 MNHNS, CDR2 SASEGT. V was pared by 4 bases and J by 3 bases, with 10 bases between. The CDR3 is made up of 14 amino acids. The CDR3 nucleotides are TGTGCCAGCAGTGTGGCTGAGAGTGGAAACACCATATATTTT. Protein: CASSVAESGNTIYF.

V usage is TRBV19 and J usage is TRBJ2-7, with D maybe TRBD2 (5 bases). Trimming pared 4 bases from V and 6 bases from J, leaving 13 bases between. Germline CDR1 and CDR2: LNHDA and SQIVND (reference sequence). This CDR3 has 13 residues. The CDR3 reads CASSTLHGGEQYF. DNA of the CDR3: TGTGCCAGTAGTACCCTCCATGGAGGCGAGCAGTACTTC.

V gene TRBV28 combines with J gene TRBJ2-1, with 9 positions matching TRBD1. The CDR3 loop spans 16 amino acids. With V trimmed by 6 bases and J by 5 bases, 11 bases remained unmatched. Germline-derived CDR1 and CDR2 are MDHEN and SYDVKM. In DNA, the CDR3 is TGTGCCAGCAGGACAGGGGGTCAGTCGGTACACAATGAGCAGTTCTTC. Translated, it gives CASRTGGQSVHNEQFF.

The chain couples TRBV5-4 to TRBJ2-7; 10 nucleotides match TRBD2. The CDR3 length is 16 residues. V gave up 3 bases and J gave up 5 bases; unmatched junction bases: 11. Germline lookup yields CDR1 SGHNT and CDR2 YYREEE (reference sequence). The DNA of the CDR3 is TGTGCCAGCAGCTCCAGACTAGCGGGCCCTCGGGACGAGCAGTACTTC. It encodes CASSSRLAGPRDEQYF. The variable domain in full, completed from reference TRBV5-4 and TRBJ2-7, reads ETGVTQSPTHLIKTRGQQVTLRCSSQSGHNTVSWYQQALGQGPQFIFQYYREEENGRGNFPPRFSGLQFPNYSSELNVNALELDDSALYLCASSSRLAGPRDEQYFGPGTRLTVT.

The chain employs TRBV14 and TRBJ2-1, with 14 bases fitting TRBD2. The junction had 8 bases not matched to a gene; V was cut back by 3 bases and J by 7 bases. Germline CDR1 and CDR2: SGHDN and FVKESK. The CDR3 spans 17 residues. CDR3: CASSHRLAGGPWNEQFF. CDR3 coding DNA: TGTGCCAGCAGCCACAGACTAGCGGGGGGGCCTTGGAATGAGCAGTTCTTC. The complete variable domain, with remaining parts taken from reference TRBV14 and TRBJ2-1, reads EAGVTQFPSHSVIEKGQTVTLRCDPISGHDNLYWYRRVMGKEIKFLLHFVKESKQDESGMPNNRFLAERTGGTYSTLKVQPAELEDSGVYFCASSHRLAGGPWNEQFFGPGTRLTVL.

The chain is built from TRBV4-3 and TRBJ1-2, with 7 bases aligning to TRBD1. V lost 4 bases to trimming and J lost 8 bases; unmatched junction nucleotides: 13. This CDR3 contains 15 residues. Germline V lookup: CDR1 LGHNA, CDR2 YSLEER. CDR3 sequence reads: CASSRSVRGLGGYTF. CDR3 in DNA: TGCGCCAGCAGCCGCAGCGTAAGGGGGCTTGGGGGCTACACCTTC.

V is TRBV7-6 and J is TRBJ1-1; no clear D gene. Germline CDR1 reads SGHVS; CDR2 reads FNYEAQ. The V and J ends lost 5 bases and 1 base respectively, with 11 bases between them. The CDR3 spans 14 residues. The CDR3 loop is CASSAGLANTEAFF. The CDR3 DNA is TGTGCCAGCAGCGCGGGGTTGGCGAACACTGAAGCTTTCTTT.

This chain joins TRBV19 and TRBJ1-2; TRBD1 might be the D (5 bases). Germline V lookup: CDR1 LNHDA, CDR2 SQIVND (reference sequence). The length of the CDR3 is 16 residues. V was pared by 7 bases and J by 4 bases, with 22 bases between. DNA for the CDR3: TGTGCCAGTACTTCACCGAGGGCGAGGGGTGGCTATGGCTACACCTTC. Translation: CASTSPRARGGYGYTF. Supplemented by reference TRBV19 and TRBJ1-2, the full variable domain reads DGGITQSPKYLFRKEGQNVTLSCEQNLNHDAMYWYRQDPGQGLRLIYYSQIVNDFQKGDIAEGYSVSREKKESFPLTVTSAQKNPTAFYLCASTSPRARGGYGYTFGSGTRLTVV.

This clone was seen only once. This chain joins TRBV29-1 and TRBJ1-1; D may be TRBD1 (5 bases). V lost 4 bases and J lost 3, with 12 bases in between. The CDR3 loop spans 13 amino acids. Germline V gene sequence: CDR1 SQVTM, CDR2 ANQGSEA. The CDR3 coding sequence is TGCAGCGTTGGGGACCCTTCGTACACTGAAGCTTTCTTT. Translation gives CSVGDPSYTEAFF.

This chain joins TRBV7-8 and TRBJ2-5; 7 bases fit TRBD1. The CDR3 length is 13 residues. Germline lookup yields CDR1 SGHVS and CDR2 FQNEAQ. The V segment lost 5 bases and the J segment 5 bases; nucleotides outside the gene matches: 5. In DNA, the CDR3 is TGTGCCAGCAGCCTAAAGACAGGGGAGACCCAGTACTTC. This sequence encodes CASSLKTGETQYF. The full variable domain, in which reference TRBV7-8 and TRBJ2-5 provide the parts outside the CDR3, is GAGVSQSPRYKVAKRGQDVALRCDPISGHVSLFWYQQALGQGPEFLTYFQNEAQLDKSGLPSDRFFAERPEGSVSTLKIQRTQQEDSAVYLCASSLKTGETQYFGPGTRLLVL.

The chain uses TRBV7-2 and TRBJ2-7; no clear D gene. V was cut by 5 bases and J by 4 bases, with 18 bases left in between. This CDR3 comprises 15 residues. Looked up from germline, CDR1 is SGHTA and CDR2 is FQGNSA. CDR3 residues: CASSIDSLLFYEQYF. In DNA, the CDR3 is TGTGCCAGCAGCATTGACTCACTATTATTTTACGAGCAGTACTTC.

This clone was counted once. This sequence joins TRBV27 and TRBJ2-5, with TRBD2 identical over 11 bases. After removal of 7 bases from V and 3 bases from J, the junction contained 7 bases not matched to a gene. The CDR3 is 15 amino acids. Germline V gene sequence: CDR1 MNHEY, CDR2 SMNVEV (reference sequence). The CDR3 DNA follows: TGTGCCAGCACCCTCGGGACTAGCGGTAAAGAGACCCAGTACTTC. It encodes CASTLGTSGKETQYF.

CDR3 nucleotides: TGTGCCACCAGCAGAGATGGCGCACCTCTCGGCGAGCAGTACTTC. Amino acids: CATSRDGAPLGEQYF. V and J are TRBV15 and TRBJ2-7; no reliable D call. V was cut by 0 bases and J by 6 bases, with 15 bases left in between. Germline assignment: CDR1 LNHNV and CDR2 YYDKDF (reference sequence). This CDR3 has 15 residues.

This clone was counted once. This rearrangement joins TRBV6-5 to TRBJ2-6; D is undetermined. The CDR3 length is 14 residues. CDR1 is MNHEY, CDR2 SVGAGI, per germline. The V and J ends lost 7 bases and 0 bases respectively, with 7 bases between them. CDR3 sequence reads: CASKGLSGANVLTF. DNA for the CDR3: TGTGCCAGCAAAGGGCTCTCTGGGGCCAACGTCCTGACTTTC.

The CDR3 nucleotides are TGTGCCTGGAGTGCGGATTTTGGGCAAGAGACCCAGTACTTC. It codes for CAWSADFGQETQYF. The chain combines TRBV30 with TRBJ2-5; D not resolved. The CDR3 is 14 residues long. The germline gives CDR1 GTSNPN, CDR2 SVGIG (reference sequence). Deletions cut 1 base from V and 2 bases from J, with 11 bases between.

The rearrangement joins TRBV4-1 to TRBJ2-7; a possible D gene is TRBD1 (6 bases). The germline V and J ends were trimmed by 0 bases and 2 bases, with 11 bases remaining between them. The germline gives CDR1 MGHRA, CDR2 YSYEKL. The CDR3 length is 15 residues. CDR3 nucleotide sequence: TGCGCCAGCAGCCAAGATTGGGACACTGCCTACGAGCAGTACTTC. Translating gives CASSQDWDTAYEQYF.

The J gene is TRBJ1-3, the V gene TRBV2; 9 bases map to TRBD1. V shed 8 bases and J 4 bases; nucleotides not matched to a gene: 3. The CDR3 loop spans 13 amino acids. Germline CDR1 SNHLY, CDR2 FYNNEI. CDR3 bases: TGTGCCAGCGGACAGGGGCGAGGAAACACCATATATTTT. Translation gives CASGQGRGNTIYF.

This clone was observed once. The CDR3: CASSPARAGGEGNQPQHF. In nucleotides, the CDR3 is TGTGCCAGCAGTCCTGCTAGGGCGGGGGGCGAAGGCAATCAGCCCCAGCATTTT. The chain couples TRBV28 to TRBJ1-5; TRBD1 might be the D (6 bases). Germline V CDR1 and CDR2: MDHEN, SYDVKM. CDR3 length equals 18 residues. Between the trimmed V and J ends, which lost 5 bases and 2 bases, there was a span of 22 bases.

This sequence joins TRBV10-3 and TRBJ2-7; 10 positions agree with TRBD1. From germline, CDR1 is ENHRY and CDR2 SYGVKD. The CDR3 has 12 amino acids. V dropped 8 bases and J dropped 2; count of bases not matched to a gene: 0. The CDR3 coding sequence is TGTGCCATCGGGACAGGGGCCTACGAGCAGTACTTC. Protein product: CAIGTGAYEQYF.

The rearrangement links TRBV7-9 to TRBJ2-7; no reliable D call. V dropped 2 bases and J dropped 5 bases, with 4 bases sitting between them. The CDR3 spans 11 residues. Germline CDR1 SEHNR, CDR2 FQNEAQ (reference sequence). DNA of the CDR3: TGTGCCAGCAGCTTAATCGACGAGCAGTACTTC. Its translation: CASSLIDEQYF.

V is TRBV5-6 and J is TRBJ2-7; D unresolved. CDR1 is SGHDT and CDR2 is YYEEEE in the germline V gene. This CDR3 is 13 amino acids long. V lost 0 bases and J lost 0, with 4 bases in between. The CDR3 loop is CASSLGNSYEQYF. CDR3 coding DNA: TGTGCCAGCAGCTTGGGGAACTCCTACGAGCAGTACTTC.

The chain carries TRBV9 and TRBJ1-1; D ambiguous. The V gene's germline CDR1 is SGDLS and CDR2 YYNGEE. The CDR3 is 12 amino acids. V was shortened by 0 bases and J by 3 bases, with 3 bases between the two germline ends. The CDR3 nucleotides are TGTGCCAGCAGCGTAGAAGACACTGAAGCTTTCTTT. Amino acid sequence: CASSVEDTEAFF.

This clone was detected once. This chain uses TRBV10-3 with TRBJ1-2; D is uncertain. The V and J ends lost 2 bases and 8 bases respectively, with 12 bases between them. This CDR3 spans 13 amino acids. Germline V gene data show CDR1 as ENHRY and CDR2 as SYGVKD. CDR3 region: CAISEPSKDGYTF. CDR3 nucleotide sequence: TGTGCCATCAGTGAGCCCAGTAAGGACGGCTACACCTTC.

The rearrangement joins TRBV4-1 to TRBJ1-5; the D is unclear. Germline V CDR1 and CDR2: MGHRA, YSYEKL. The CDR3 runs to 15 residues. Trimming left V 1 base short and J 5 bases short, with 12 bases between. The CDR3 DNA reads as TGCGCCAGCAGCCAAGCACAAACTTTAGATCAGCCCCAGCATTTT. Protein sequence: CASSQAQTLDQPQHF.